A single sample gave rise to the 8 T cell receptor beta chains below, sequenced in a study of T cell repertoires in cytomegalovirus infection. One entry per CDR3 protein, called by TCRdb with MiXCR from the reads. Of about 740,000 distinct CDR3 sequences listed, 35% are singletons. Input material: PBMCs. Every receptor here comes from a human donor in good health (CMV status not recorded). Some clones in this sample may be carry-over from other donors' samples.

This clonotype was counted a single time. The V and J genes are TRBV30 and TRBJ1-4; D may be TRBD1 (5 bases). There are 14 residues in the CDR3. V shed 1 base and J shed 8 bases, with 14 bases lying between them. CDR1 is GTSNPN and CDR2 is SVGIG in the germline V gene (reference sequence). In nucleotides, the CDR3 is TGTGCCTGGAGTGGGGGGGTAGGAAGAGAAAAACTGTTTTTT. This gives the protein CAWSGGVGREKLFF.

The V and J genes are TRBV6-1 and TRBJ1-2; TRBD1 is a possible D gene (5 bases). The V gene's germline CDR1 is MNHNS and CDR2 SASEGT. The CDR3 extends over 13 amino acids. Trimming left V 4 bases short and J 8 bases short, with 14 bases between. The CDR3 loop is CASSGGPAGGYTF. The CDR3 DNA sequence: TGTGCCAGCAGTGGGGGACCGGCCGGGGGCTACACCTTC.

The V and J genes are TRBV28 and TRBJ2-5; TRBD1 matches 10 bases. Germline V gene sequence: CDR1 MDHEN, CDR2 SYDVKM. This CDR3 is built from 18 residues. Trimming took 5 bases from V and 2 from J; bases not matched to a gene: 14. The CDR3 loop is CASSPGDWTGGRQETQYF. The CDR3 nucleotides read TGTGCCAGCAGTCCGGGGGACTGGACAGGGGGTCGACAAGAGACCCAGTACTTC. The entire variable domain, with the rest obtained from reference TRBV28 and TRBJ2-5, is as follows: DVKVTQSSRYLVKRTGEKVFLECVQDMDHENMFWYRQDPGLGLRLIYFSYDVKMKEKGDIPEGYSVSREKKERFSLILESASTNQTSMYLCASSPGDWTGGRQETQYFGPGTRLLVL.

The chain uses TRBV30 and TRBJ2-2; perhaps D is TRBD1 or TRBD2 (6 bases each). This CDR3 spans 14 amino acids. Deletions cut 2 bases from V and 5 bases from J, with 12 bases between. The germline V gene has CDR1 GTSNPN and CDR2 SVGIG (reference sequence). The CDR3 DNA follows: TGTGCCTGGAGTAGGGGGGCCGGGACCGGGGAGCTGTTTTTT. This sequence encodes CAWSRGAGTGELFF. Complete variable domain (other parts from reference TRBV30 and TRBJ2-2): SQTIHQWPATLVQPVGSPLSLECTVEGTSNPNLYWYRQAAGRGLQLLFYSVGIGQISSEVPQNLSASRPQDRQFILSSKKLLLSDSGFYLCAWSRGAGTGELFFGEGSRLTVL.

The sample holds many counts of this clonotype. The genes are TRBV10-2 and TRBJ2-3; the match to TRBD2 covers 11 bases. There are 14 residues in the CDR3. Germline lookup yields CDR1 WSHSY and CDR2 SAAADI. V was clipped by 4 bases and J by 9 bases; unmatched bases: 6. CDR3 sequence reads: CASSALAGGQTQYF. The CDR3 region has the DNA TGCGCCAGCAGTGCCCTAGCGGGGGGCCAGACGCAGTATTTT.

The gene calls are TRBV6-1 and TRBJ2-3, with D perhaps TRBD1 or TRBD2 (6 bases each). Germline V gives CDR1 MNHNS, CDR2 SASEGT. The CDR3 runs 14 residues. The ends were cut back, 5 bases at V and 5 bases at J, with 14 bases in the middle. The CDR3: CASSYGGSIDTQYF. In DNA, the CDR3 is TGTGCCAGCAGTTACGGGGGCTCGATAGATACGCAGTATTTT.

This clonotype is medium-sized by share. The chain uses TRBV6-1 and TRBJ1-5, with D possibly matching TRBD1 (5 bases). V lost 8 bases, J lost 4 bases, and 9 bases lay in between. The CDR3 is made up of 12 amino acids. Looked up from germline, CDR1 is MNHNS and CDR2 is SASEGT. The CDR3 DNA reads as TGTGCCAGCGGGCGGGGGAATCAGCCCCAGCATTTT. Translating it yields CASGRGNQPQHF.

This clonotype was counted between two and nine times. DNA for the CDR3: TGTGCCAGCAGTTACGACTACCAGGGTGGTGGGGAGCAGTACTTC. Translation gives CASSYDYQGGGEQYF. The rearrangement uses TRBV6-5 and TRBJ2-7; D may correspond to TRBD1 or TRBD2 (5 bases each). V shed 2 bases and J shed 7 bases, with 18 bases lying between them. Germline CDR1 reads MNHEY; CDR2 reads SVGAGI. This CDR3 has 15 amino acids.